This note documents a single T cell receptor beta chain sequence. This clonotype has ten or more counts. Its antigen remains unidentified. The input lacks base qualities; no much larger clone sits a single base away. The library came from PCR. TCRdb names NextSeq 500 as the instrument used. Bulk TCR libraries were generated as previously described, with the TCR primers listed in Table S5 used. Total RNA was purified with the Qiagen AllPrep DNA/RNA kit. Before any analysis, reads coming from multiple sequencing runs of the same library were combined into one pool. The authors' pipeline ran thus. Reads were retained only if the reads had an exact TCR constant sequence, and the retained reads were trimmed to 150 nt and grouped according to their 12-nt molecular barcodes. Reads in each barcode group were sub-clustered using a 15% Levenshtein threshold, and a quality-weighted consensus sequence was built for each RNA molecule. Non-functional sequences were filtered out, along with any lower-count sequence sitting one edit away from another sequence. On the basis of fitting two negative binomial distributions, barcode sub-clusters with fewer than 20% of the maximum read count were discarded. The public reads were reanalyzed by TCRdb: fastp trimming at Q25, MiXCR alignment, in-frame beta chains only. CDR3 protein sequences are deduplicated, and each keeps its most common genes and DNA. TCRdb assigned the V and J calls; the authors' analysis was not used. This sample holds some 590,000 distinct CDR3 sequences; roughly 25% were observed only once. 0.78% of the sample is in the top ten clones.

This record comes from a study of molecular identifiers for immune sequencing clone quantification (dated by TCRdb to between 2017 and 2018). Background for the entire study: In a replicate experiment, RNA from 20,000 or 100,000 naive CD8 T cells was split into five aliquots, four of which were sequenced. CD8 T cells were used in a methods study to benchmark molecular-identifier clustering-based TCR repertoire sequencing (MIDCIRS) and TCR RNA copy counting.

The study at large found these results: Without barcode sub-clustering, chimeric consensus sequences inflated TCR diversity; chimeras reached as high as 47%. The sizes of highly expanded clones could end up underestimated when identical TCR molecules share a barcode. In CMV-specific effector cells, clones with more than 20 RNA copies contained over 97% of molecules, whereas in naive cells such clones contained under 1% of molecules. Modeling estimated 3 to 3.5 recovered TCR RNA copies per cell, compared with approximately 9.5 by digital PCR, which implies around 30% capture efficiency. Spiked-in Jurkat TCR RNA (10 copies' worth), which is not part of the donor repertoire, was contained in the naive libraries. Spiked-in Jurkat TCR RNA equivalent to a single cell was reported to be detectable even among approximately 1.1 million naive CD8 T cells.

CDR1 is given as SGDLS and CDR2 as YYNGEE, both from the germline V gene. CDR3 length: 18 amino acids, cysteine to phenylalanine. Only the CDR3 part of the read is kept: 54 bases, read in frame from the first base. Compared with germline, V lacks 1 base and J lacks 0 bases; bases without a gene match: 10. Libraries of naive CD8 T cells were built from anywhere between roughly 20,000 and 1,100,000 sorted cells, with 10%, 30% or 50% of the purified RNA used. Naive CD8 T cells, defined as CD8+CD4-CCR7+CD45RA+, were FACS-sorted into RLT Plus buffer on a BD FACSAria II. To test detection sensitivity, Jurkat RNA equal to fewer than 13 TCR copies was added to samples of 20,000-1,000,000 naive CD8 T cells. Enrichment of CD8 T cells was done with RosetteSep CD8+ T Cell Enrichment Cocktail plus Ficoll-Paque, and ACK red cell lysis came afterward.

The TCR sequence derives from a human donor in good health. Some libraries in this study had Jurkat cell RNA spiked in. Sequencing was done on a sample of naive CD8+ T cells from blood, with Jurkat cell RNA spiked in. What this sample's cell subset or site label stands for: FACS-sorted CD8+CD4-CCR7+CD45RA+ naive T cells. The sequence joins TRBV9 to TRBJ1-3, and 7 junction bases match TRBD1. This receptor has the CDR3 CASSVRGPGTSSGNTIYF. The nucleotide sequence reads TGTGCCAGCAGCGTAAGGGGGCCAGGGACGAGCTCTGGAAACACCATATATTTT.